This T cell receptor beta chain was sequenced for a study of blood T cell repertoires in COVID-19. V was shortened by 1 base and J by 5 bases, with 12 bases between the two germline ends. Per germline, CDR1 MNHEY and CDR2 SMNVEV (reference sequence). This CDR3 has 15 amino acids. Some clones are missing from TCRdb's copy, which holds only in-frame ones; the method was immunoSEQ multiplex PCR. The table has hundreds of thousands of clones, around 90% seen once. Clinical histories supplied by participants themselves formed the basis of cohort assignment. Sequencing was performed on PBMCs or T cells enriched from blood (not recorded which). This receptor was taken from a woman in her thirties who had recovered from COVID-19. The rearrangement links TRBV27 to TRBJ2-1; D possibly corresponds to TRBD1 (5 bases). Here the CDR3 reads CASSLWAARDNEQFF. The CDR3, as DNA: TGTGCCAGCAGTTTATGGGCGGCCAGGGACAATGAGCAGTTCTTC.